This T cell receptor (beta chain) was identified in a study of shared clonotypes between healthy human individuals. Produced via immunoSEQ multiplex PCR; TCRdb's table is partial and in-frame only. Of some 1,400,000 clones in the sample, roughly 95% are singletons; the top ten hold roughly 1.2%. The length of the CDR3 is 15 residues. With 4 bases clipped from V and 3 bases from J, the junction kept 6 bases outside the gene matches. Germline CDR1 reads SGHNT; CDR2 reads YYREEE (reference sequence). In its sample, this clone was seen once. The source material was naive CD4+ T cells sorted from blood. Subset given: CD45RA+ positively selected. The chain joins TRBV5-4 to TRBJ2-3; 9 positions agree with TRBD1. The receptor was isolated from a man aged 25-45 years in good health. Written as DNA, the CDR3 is TGTGCCAGCAGCCTTACAGGGGGCGGGACAGATACGCAGTATTTT. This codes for CASSLTGGGTDTQYF.